The 20 T cell receptor beta chains below were found in one sample sequenced in a study of cytomegalovirus exposure and HLA in healthy donors. With 60 Vbeta and 13 Jbeta primers, the PCR was carried out. The data were produced by immunoSEQ multiplex PCR, yet TCRdb's version contains in-frame clones alone and is incomplete. Counted here are 75,000 to 100,000 clones, about four fifths occurring once; the ten biggest clones make up approximately 10%. The sample taken for sequencing was PBMCs. The receptors originated from a man aged 18 to 35 in good health and CMV-seropositive.

This clone came up once. The chain is built from TRBV5-1 and TRBJ1-6, with D tentatively TRBD1 (6 bases). V shed 4 bases and J shed 10 bases, with 15 bases lying between them. Germline V CDR1 and CDR2: SGHRS, YFSETQ. This CDR3 is built from 14 residues. The CDR3 region has the DNA TGCGCCAGCAGCGGGAACAGGGTTCAATCACCCCTCCACTTT. The encoded protein is CASSGNRVQSPLHF.

The chain uses TRBV7-2 and TRBJ2-1, with TRBD2 matching over 9 bases. Germline-derived CDR1 and CDR2 are SGHTA and FQGNSA. Trimming cost V 1 base and J 5 bases; bases outside gene matches: 3. The CDR3 loop spans 15 amino acids. CDR3 residues: CASSLGSGSDNEQFF. CDR3 sequence (DNA): TGTGCCAGCAGCTTAGGTAGCGGGAGTGACAATGAGCAGTTCTTC. The full variable domain, its missing parts supplied by reference TRBV7-2 and TRBJ2-1, is GAGVSQSPSNKVTEKGKDVELRCDPISGHTALYWYRQSLGQGLEFLIYFQGNSAPDKSGLPSDRFSAERTGGSVSTLTIQRTQQEDSAVYLCASSLGSGSDNEQFFGPGTRLTVL.

The chain links TRBV21-1 to TRBJ2-2; the table names TRBD2, a call not compared with the DNA. TRBV21-1 is a listed pseudogene. The CDR3 consists of 14 residues. CDR3 region: CASPGREGTGELFF. CDR3 DNA sequence: TGTGCCAGCCCAGGCAGGGAGGGCACCGGGGAGCTGTTTTTT.

This clone was recorded only once. The chain uses TRBV4-1 and TRBJ1-5; 7 nucleotides line up with TRBD1. With 9 bases clipped from V and 4 bases from J, the junction kept 9 bases outside the gene matches. Germline CDR1 reads MGHRA; CDR2 reads YSYEKL. There are 14 residues in the CDR3. The CDR3 loop reads CASGTDAPNQPQHF. CDR3 nucleotides: TGCGCCAGTGGGACAGACGCTCCAAATCAGCCCCAGCATTTT.

This chain connects TRBV7-8 to TRBJ1-1, with D possibly matching TRBD1 (5 bases). V lost 5 bases and J 5 bases, leaving 9 bases between the germline ends. CDR3 length equals 12 residues. Germline CDR1 SGHVS, CDR2 FQNEAQ. CDR3 DNA sequence: TGTGCCAGCAGCGTGGGGGGTACTGAAGCTTTCTTT. It yields the protein CASSVGGTEAFF.

This CDR3 is CAWRPLNEQFF. CDR3 bases: TGTGCCTGGAGGCCTCTAAATGAGCAGTTCTTC. This chain connects TRBV30 to TRBJ2-1; D gene ambiguous. CDR3 size: 11 residues. Germline V gives CDR1 GTSNPN, CDR2 SVGIG (reference sequence). Trimming cost V 3 bases and J 7 bases, with 7 bases left between them.

The gene calls are TRBV2 and TRBJ1-5; 9 bases agree with TRBD1. In germline, CDR1 is SNHLY, CDR2 FYNNEI. The ends lost 6 bases at V and 2 bases at J; junction bases unmatched: 5. This CDR3 is 15 amino acids long. The CDR3 region is CASSPTGGGNQPQHF. The CDR3 region has the DNA TGTGCCAGCAGCCCAACAGGGGGCGGCAATCAGCCCCAGCATTTT.

This clone was seen a handful of times. The gene calls are TRBV7-8 and TRBJ1-4; 7 bases are a match to TRBD1. The CDR3 runs 17 residues. Losses at the gene ends were 3 bases for V and 4 bases for J; bases not matched to a gene: 11. The germline V gene has CDR1 SGHVS and CDR2 FQNEAQ. CDR3 residues: CASSFYPGQTNNEKLFF. CDR3 coding DNA: TGTGCCAGCAGCTTTTACCCGGGACAGACAAATAATGAAAAACTGTTTTTT.

This chain connects TRBV11-2 to TRBJ2-4; TRBD2 agrees at 12 bases. The CDR3 loop spans 18 amino acids. Germline lookup yields CDR1 SGHAT and CDR2 FQNNGV. Losses at the gene ends were 2 bases for V and 0 bases for J; bases not matched to a gene: 5. The CDR3 nucleotides read TGTGCCAGCAGCTTACTAGCGGGGGGGCTGACAGCCAAAAACATTCAGTACTTC. Encoded protein: CASSLLAGGLTAKNIQYF.

The chain joins TRBV6-1 to TRBJ2-3; D might be TRBD1 (6 bases). From germline, CDR1 is MNHNS and CDR2 SASEGT. V lost 4 bases and J lost 0, with 11 bases in between. The CDR3 sequence is 15 residues long. The CDR3 nucleotides are TGTGCCAGCAGTGGTAGACAGGTAAGCACAGATACGCAGTATTTT. Its translation: CASSGRQVSTDTQYF.

The CDR3 here is CASSLDSGGYNEQFF. The CDR3 DNA is TGTGCCAGCAGCTTAGATAGCGGGGGGTACAATGAGCAGTTCTTC. This chain links TRBV7-8 with TRBJ2-1, with 10 positions matching TRBD2. This CDR3 comprises 15 residues. The ends lost 1 base at V and 4 bases at J; junction bases unmatched: 1. Germline V gene lookup returns CDR1 SGHVS and CDR2 FQNEAQ.

The gene calls are TRBV6-5 and TRBJ1-1; no definite D call. Looked up from germline, CDR1 is MNHEY and CDR2 is SVGAGI. Trimming removed 6 bases at V and 0 bases at J, with 11 bases between. The CDR3 length is 14 residues. CDR3 in DNA: TGTGCCAGCAGGCTACAGCCGTTGAACACTGAAGCTTTCTTT. Residues: CASRLQPLNTEAFF.

The chain has TRBV12-1 and TRBJ1-4; the table gives TRBD1 as D, unverified against the DNA. TRBV12-1 represents a pseudogene. The CDR3 totals 15 residues. The CDR3 nucleotides read TGTGCCAGCAGCTTCCCCGACAGGGGGCAAGGAAAACTGTTTTTT. Its translation: CASSFPDRGQGKLFF.

The chain links TRBV10-3 to TRBJ2-1, with a weak D call TRBD2 (7 bases). CDR3 size: 15 residues. V was trimmed by 2 bases and J by 3 bases, leaving 11 bases between them. Germline V CDR1 and CDR2: ENHRY, SYGVKD. Here the CDR3 reads CAISEAGANYNEQFF. The DNA for the CDR3 is TGTGCCATCAGTGAGGCGGGGGCCAACTACAATGAGCAGTTCTTC.

The chain carries TRBV5-6 and TRBJ2-1; 11 positions match TRBD2. CDR3 size: 16 residues. Losses at the gene ends were 3 bases for V and 0 bases for J; bases not matched to a gene: 2. Germline CDR1 SGHDT, CDR2 YYEEEE. CDR3 sequence (DNA): TGTGCCAGCAGCTCTACTAGCGGGAGCTCCTACAATGAGCAGTTCTTC. This encodes CASSSTSGSSYNEQFF.

The chain employs TRBV30 and TRBJ1-5, with D possibly TRBD1 on 6 matching bases. CDR1 and CDR2 from the germline V gene are GTSNPN and SVGIG (reference sequence). The CDR3 consists of 13 residues. Trimming stripped 1 base from V and 3 bases from J, with 7 bases between. The CDR3 DNA reads as TGTGCCTGGAGTGGACAGGACAATCAGCCCCAGCATTTT. Translation gives CAWSGQDNQPQHF.

CDR3 loop: CASRWEFQETQYF. CDR3 coding DNA: TGTGCCAGCAGATGGGAGTTCCAAGAGACCCAGTACTTC. This chain uses TRBV2 with TRBJ2-5; TRBD2 is a possible D gene (5 bases). CDR1 and CDR2 (germline): SNHLY, FYNNEI. Trimming pared 6 bases from V and 1 base from J, leaving 9 bases between. The CDR3 extends over 13 amino acids.

CDR3 in amino acids: CASSQSSGLDYNEQFF. CDR3 nucleotide sequence: TGCGCCAGCAGCCAATCATCGGGACTAGATTACAATGAGCAGTTCTTC. This sequence joins TRBV5-1 and TRBJ2-1, with 8 bases aligning to TRBD2. Per germline, CDR1 SGHRS and CDR2 YFSETQ. The ends lost 4 bases at V and 4 bases at J; junction bases unmatched: 10. The length of the CDR3 is 16 residues.

The V and J genes are TRBV11-2 and TRBJ2-7; 9 positions agree with TRBD1. The CDR3 contains 15 residues. CDR1 SGHAT and CDR2 FQNNGV come from the germline V gene. With V trimmed by 3 bases and J by 1 base, 4 bases remained unmatched. DNA for the CDR3: TGTGCCAGCAGCTTCGGACAGGGGCCATCCTACGAGCAGTACTTC. Translating gives CASSFGQGPSYEQYF.

The gene calls are TRBV6-1 and TRBJ1-2; TRBD1 matches 7 bases. The CDR3 loop spans 17 amino acids. CDR1 and CDR2 from the germline V gene are MNHNS and SASEGT. The J segment lost 3 bases and the V segment lost 6 bases, leaving 16 bases of the junction unmatched. CDR3 bases: TGTGCCAGCAGAGAATACGCGACAGGGCTTACGTACTATGGCTACACCTTC. Translating gives CASREYATGLTYYGYTF.